This T cell receptor (beta chain) was captured by sequencing in a study of T-cell memory formation after mild COVID-19. This clonotype was found a few times. 5'RACE with constant-segment primers built TCRalpha and TCRbeta cDNA libraries with UMIs. Each CDR3 protein gets one entry after TCRdb re-called the 5' RACE reads with MiXCR. The top ten clones hold 20% to 25% of a sample with 300,000 to 400,000 distinct CDR3 sequences, approximately 16% of them seen once. Sample: PBMCs or a T cell subset sorted from them (not recorded which). This TCR came from a man aged 18 to 29 who had mild COVID-19 (a few samples of this study predate the infection). Cell type and time point are not known.

CDR3 amino acids: CASSAGGTSTITQYF. As DNA, the CDR3 is TGTGCCAGCAGCGCCGGGGGGACTAGCACCATCACGCAGTATTTT. V and J are TRBV9 and TRBJ2-3; 9 bases fit TRBD2. Unmatched junction bases numbered 11, after V lost 3 bases and J lost 9 bases. CDR3 length equals 15 residues. Germline lookup yields CDR1 SGDLS and CDR2 YYNGEE.